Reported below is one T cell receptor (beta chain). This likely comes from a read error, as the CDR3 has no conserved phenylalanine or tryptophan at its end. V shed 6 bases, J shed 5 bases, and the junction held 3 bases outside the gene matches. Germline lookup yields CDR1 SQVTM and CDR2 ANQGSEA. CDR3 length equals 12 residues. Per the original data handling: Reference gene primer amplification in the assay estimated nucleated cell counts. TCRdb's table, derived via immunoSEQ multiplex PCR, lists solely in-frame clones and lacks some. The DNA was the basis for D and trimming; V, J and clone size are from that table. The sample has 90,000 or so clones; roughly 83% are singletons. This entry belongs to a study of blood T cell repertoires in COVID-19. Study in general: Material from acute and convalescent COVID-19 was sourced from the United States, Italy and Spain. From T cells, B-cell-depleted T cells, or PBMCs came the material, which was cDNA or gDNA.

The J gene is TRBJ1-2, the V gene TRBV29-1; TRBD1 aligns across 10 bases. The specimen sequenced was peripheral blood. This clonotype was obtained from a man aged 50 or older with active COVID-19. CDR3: CSVRTGGYGYTL. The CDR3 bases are TGCAGCGTCCGGACAGGGGGGTATGGCTACACCCTC.